This TCR beta chain was sequenced for a study of cytomegalovirus exposure and HLA in healthy donors. Study as a whole: Earlier results showed approximately 110 million unique TCR beta sequences derived from about 179 million T cells. Study-level points and caveats: Investigators reported approximately 170 TCR beta chains as tied to cytomegalovirus.

The PCR had 60 Vbeta and 13 Jbeta primers. Profiled with immunoSEQ multiplex PCR; TCRdb holds only in-frame clones, not every one. The sample has approximately 170,000 clones, and its top ten clones hold about 0.79%. Regarding this clone: Its target is not known.

This receptor was identified in a woman between 18 and 30 years old in good health and CMV-seropositive. Sequences were obtained from PBMCs.

CDR3 region: CASRGQLNEKLFF. CDR3 nucleotide sequence: TGTGCCAGCAGAGGACAGCTTAATGAAAAACTGTTTTTT. This chain connects TRBV2 to TRBJ1-4; the D gene is possibly TRBD1 (6 bases). There are 13 residues in the CDR3. In germline, CDR1 is SNHLY, CDR2 FYNNEI. Trimming took off 6 bases at V and 4 bases at J, with 9 bases between the two ends. The whole variable domain, remainder taken from reference TRBV2 and TRBJ1-4, is EPEVTQTPSHQVTQMGQEVILRCVPISNHLYFYWYRQILGQKVEFLVSFYNNEISEKSEIFDDQFSVERPDGSNFTLKIRSTKLEDSAMYFCASRGQLNEKLFFGSGTQLSVL.